Shown below are 29 T cell receptor beta chains from a single sample sequenced in a study of blood T cell repertoires in COVID-19. Clones were read by immunoSEQ multiplex PCR, and TCRdb kept only the in-frame ones, dropping some. The data hold roughly 330,000 clones, with approximately 88% observed a single time. Specimen: PBMCs or T cells enriched from blood (not recorded which). These receptors were collected from a man younger than 40 who had recovered from COVID-19.

The J gene is TRBJ2-1, the V gene TRBV7-9, with 13 bases lining up with TRBD2. The CDR3 extends over 18 amino acids. CDR1 is SEHNR and CDR2 is FQNEAQ in the germline V gene (reference sequence). J was trimmed by 6 bases and V by 1 base; bases with no gene match: 9. CDR3 residues: CASSLGLAGGPLFNEQFF. Written as DNA, the CDR3 is TGTGCCAGCAGCTTAGGACTAGCGGGGGGCCCACTTTTCAATGAGCAGTTCTTC.

The chain uses TRBV7-2 and TRBJ1-1; possibly TRBD1 for D (5 bases). There are 15 residues in the CDR3. V lost 1 base and J lost 1, with 10 bases in between. The germline CDR1 and CDR2 sequences are SGHTA and FQGNSA. The CDR3: CASSLGLRENTEAFF. Here the CDR3 DNA reads TGTGCCAGCAGCTTAGGTCTCAGGGAGAACACTGAAGCTTTCTTT.

This clone was recorded once. The chain carries TRBV9 and TRBJ1-6; no reliable D call. Germline-derived CDR1 and CDR2 are SGDLS and YYNGEE. The CDR3 contains 14 residues. The ends were cut back, 0 bases at V and 6 bases at J, with 7 bases in the middle. The CDR3 DNA is TGTGCCAGCAGCGTAGAACATTTTAATTCACCCCTCCACTTT. Amino acids: CASSVEHFNSPLHF.

CDR3 loop: CASSLTPGSEKLFF. The CDR3 DNA sequence: TGTGCCAGCAGTTTGACCCCAGGGTCTGAAAAACTGTTTTTT. V is TRBV2 and J is TRBJ1-4; possible D gene TRBD1, 5 bases. Germline lookup yields CDR1 SNHLY and CDR2 FYNNEI. The CDR3 has 14 amino acids. The V end was cut by 5 bases, the J end by 7 bases, with 14 bases between.

This clone was seen a few times. V gene TRBV5-4 combines with J gene TRBJ1-2, with D perhaps matching TRBD1 (6 bases). The CDR3 totals 15 residues. Germline values: CDR1 SGHNT, CDR2 YYREEE (reference sequence). Trimming stripped 4 bases from V and 4 bases from J, with 17 bases between. CDR3 nucleotides: TGTGCCAGCAGCCAGGGAACGACAGGCAGCTATGGCTACACCTTC. Its translation is CASSQGTTGSYGYTF.

The chain couples TRBV6-4 to TRBJ2-7, with D possibly matching TRBD1 (7 bases). V was clipped by 5 bases and J by 2 bases, with 16 bases between them. The germline V gene has CDR1 MRHNA and CDR2 SNTAGT. This CDR3 comprises 15 residues. The CDR3 loop is CASSKEPGGTYEQYF. The DNA of the CDR3 is TGTGCCAGCAGTAAAGAGCCAGGGGGGACCTACGAGCAGTACTTC.

This chain links TRBV6-2 or TRBV6-3 with TRBJ2-6; D not certain. Per the germline V gene, CDR1 is MNHEY and CDR2 is SVGEGT. There are 15 residues in the CDR3. V gave up 2 bases and J gave up 0 bases, with 5 bases separating them. In DNA, the CDR3 is TGTGCCAGCAGTTACGGCGGCTCTGGGGCCAACGTCCTGACTTTC. Translation: CASSYGGSGANVLTF.

This chain links TRBV6-1 with TRBJ2-3, with 10 positions matching TRBD1. The V segment lost 0 bases and the J segment 0 bases; nucleotides outside the gene matches: 3. The CDR3 totals 17 residues. CDR1 and CDR2 (germline): MNHNS, SASEGT. Here the CDR3 DNA reads TGTGCCAGCAGTGAAGCGAAGGGACAGGGGAGCACAGATACGCAGTATTTT. Encoded protein: CASSEAKGQGSTDTQYF.

The V call is TRBV7-2, the J call TRBJ1-1, with D possibly matching TRBD1 (6 bases). Deletions cut 5 bases from V and 0 bases from J, with 7 bases between. Germline lookup yields CDR1 SGHTA and CDR2 FQGNSA. This CDR3 has 13 amino acids. The CDR3: CASSRQVNTEAFF. The CDR3 coding sequence is TGTGCCAGCAGCCGACAGGTGAACACTGAAGCTTTCTTT.

The rearrangement uses TRBV5-1 and TRBJ2-2; TRBD2 matches 7 bases. CDR1 and CDR2 from the germline V gene are SGHRS and YFSETQ. V lost 5 bases to trimming and J lost 3 bases; unmatched junction nucleotides: 4. This CDR3 has 14 amino acids. The CDR3 region has the DNA TGCGCCAGCAGGCAGGGAGGGGACACCGGGGAGCTGTTTTTT. Amino acids: CASRQGGDTGELFF.

This rearrangement joins TRBV11-2 to TRBJ2-7, with 13 bases matching TRBD2. In germline, CDR1 is SGHAT, CDR2 FQNNGV. This CDR3 region has 15 residues. The junction had 6 bases not matched to a gene; V was cut back by 5 bases and J by 5 bases. The CDR3 spells CASSLGTSGAHEQYF. The CDR3 DNA is TGTGCCAGCAGCCTAGGGACTAGCGGGGCCCACGAGCAGTACTTC. Using reference TRBV11-2 and TRBJ2-7 for the parts outside the CDR3, the full variable domain is EAGVAQSPRYKIIEKRQSVAFWCNPISGHATLYWYQQILGQGPKLLIQFQNNGVVDDSQLPKDRFSAERLKGVDSTLKIQPAKLEDSAVYLCASSLGTSGAHEQYFGPGTRLTVT.

This sequence joins TRBV3-1 (or the pseudogene TRBV3-2) and TRBJ2-2, with 12 bases matching TRBD2. The CDR3 covers 17 residues. Germline V gene lookup returns CDR1 LGHDT and CDR2 YNNKEL (reference sequence). The trim removed 4 bases at V and 4 bases at J, leaving 7 bases unmatched. The CDR3 DNA reads as TGTGCCAGCAGCCGGCCTAGCGGGGGGGCGGGCACCGGGGAGCTGTTTTTT. This gives the protein CASSRPSGGAGTGELFF.

This clone was recorded only once. This chain joins TRBV3-1 (or the pseudogene TRBV3-2) and TRBJ1-1, with D possibly being TRBD1 (5 bases). Germline assignment: CDR1 LGHDT and CDR2 YNNKEL (reference sequence). CDR3 length equals 13 residues. With 2 bases removed from V and 3 bases from J, the gap between germline ends came to 7 bases. The CDR3 reads CASSQLQDTEAFF. DNA for the CDR3: TGTGCCAGCAGCCAACTACAGGACACTGAAGCTTTCTTT.

J is TRBJ1-6 and V is TRBV5-4, with D perhaps TRBD1 (5 bases). This CDR3 is 16 amino acids long. Germline V gives CDR1 SGHNT, CDR2 YYREEE (reference sequence). V was shortened by 0 bases and J by 10 bases, with 17 bases between the two germline ends. The CDR3 nucleotides read TGTGCCAGCAGCTTGGAGTCAGGGAGGGGATGGTCACCCCTCCACTTT. This codes for CASSLESGRGWSPLHF.

This chain uses TRBV5-1 with TRBJ2-5, with D maybe TRBD1 (5 bases). The germline gives CDR1 SGHRS, CDR2 YFSETQ. V lost 0 bases, J lost 2 bases, and 11 bases lay in between. The CDR3 is 15 residues long. CDR3 nucleotides: TGCGCCAGCAGCTTGGGCTCAGGGCTACAAGAGACCCAGTACTTC. Residues: CASSLGSGLQETQYF. Looking up the rest from reference TRBV5-1 and TRBJ2-5 gives the full variable domain: KAGVTQTPRYLIKTRGQQVTLSCSPISGHRSVSWYQQTPGQGLQFLFEYFSETQRNKGNFPGRFSGRQFSNSRSEMNVSTLELGDSALYLCASSLGSGLQETQYFGPGTRLLVL.

V is TRBV15 and J is TRBJ2-5; 7 nucleotides align to TRBD1. V gave up 5 bases and J gave up 7 bases; unmatched junction bases: 10. The germline V gene encodes CDR1 LNHNV and CDR2 YYDKDF (reference sequence). The CDR3 sequence is 14 residues long. The CDR3 nucleotides read TGTGCCACCAGCTCACGACAGGGTGAAGGGACCCAGTACTTC. Protein sequence: CATSSRQGEGTQYF.

V and J are TRBV3-1 (or the pseudogene TRBV3-2) and TRBJ1-5; D uncertain. The CDR3 has 14 residues. Germline V gene data show CDR1 as LGHDT and CDR2 as YNNKEL (reference sequence). The ends were cut back, 0 bases at V and 5 bases at J, with 8 bases in the middle. Here the CDR3 DNA reads TGTGCCAGCAGCCAAGACTGGGGAGATCAGCCCCAGCATTTT. Its protein is CASSQDWGDQPQHF.

The chain is built from TRBV4-2 and TRBJ1-1; the D is unclear. The CDR3 has 14 residues. Trimming removed 1 base at V and 3 bases at J, with 9 bases between. Germline loops: CDR1 LGHNA, CDR2 YNFKEQ. This CDR3 is CASSQGEMDTEAFF. The CDR3 nucleotides read TGTGCCAGCAGCCAAGGGGAGATGGACACTGAAGCTTTCTTT.

This chain connects TRBV3-1 (or the pseudogene TRBV3-2) to TRBJ2-6; tentatively, D is TRBD1 (5 bases). CDR3 length equals 18 residues. V was trimmed by 1 base and J by 0 bases, leaving 13 bases between them. Germline loops: CDR1 LGHDT, CDR2 YNNKEL (reference sequence). The CDR3 loop is CASSQATVKSSGANVLTF. Here the CDR3 DNA reads TGTGCCAGCAGCCAAGCGACAGTTAAGAGCTCTGGGGCCAACGTCCTGACTTTC.

The chain couples TRBV6-5 to TRBJ2-7; TRBD2 matches 12 bases. From germline, CDR1 is MNHEY and CDR2 SVGAGI. The CDR3 loop spans 15 amino acids. V gave up 4 bases and J gave up 0 bases; unmatched junction bases: 1. The CDR3: CASSLGLAGSYEQYF. The DNA of the CDR3 is TGTGCCAGCAGTTTGGGACTAGCGGGCTCCTACGAGCAGTACTTC.

CDR3 sequence reads: CASSLGDSPYEQYF. Written as DNA, the CDR3 is TGTGCCAGCAGCCTGGGGGACTCACCCTACGAGCAGTACTTC. The chain is built from TRBV5-6 and TRBJ2-7, with D perhaps matching TRBD2 (6 bases). The CDR3 loop spans 14 amino acids. Trimming removed 4 bases at V and 2 bases at J, with 13 bases between. The V gene's germline CDR1 is SGHDT and CDR2 YYEEEE.

The V call is TRBV18, the J call TRBJ1-1; 7 nucleotides line up with TRBD1. CDR3 length: 16 residues. Germline V gene data show CDR1 as KGHSH and CDR2 as LQKENI. After removal of 3 bases from V and 0 bases from J, the junction contained 7 bases not matched to a gene. The CDR3 DNA reads as TGTGCCAGCTCACCCGGGACAGCCTATATGAACACTGAAGCTTTCTTT. Translated: CASSPGTAYMNTEAFF.

This chain links TRBV3-1 (or the pseudogene TRBV3-2) with TRBJ1-6, with D unclear. V dropped 0 bases and J dropped 8 bases, with 5 bases sitting between them. This CDR3 contains 13 residues. The germline CDR1 and CDR2 sequences are LGHDT and YNNKEL (reference sequence). CDR3: CASSQDRDSPLHF. In DNA form, the CDR3 reads TGTGCCAGCAGCCAAGATCGGGATTCACCCCTCCACTTT.

The V call is TRBV24-1, the J call TRBJ2-5, with 11 bases fitting TRBD1. The CDR3 is 16 amino acids. Trimming took 3 bases from V and 4 from J; bases not matched to a gene: 6. Germline-derived CDR1 and CDR2 are KGHDR and SFDVKD. CDR3 protein: CATSDPDRGLGETQYF. Here the CDR3 DNA reads TGTGCCACCAGTGATCCGGACAGGGGGCTAGGAGAGACCCAGTACTTC.

The gene calls are TRBV30 and TRBJ1-6; D call uncertain. Trimming shortened V by 0 bases and J by 11 bases, and 14 bases separated the two germline ends. The CDR3 is made up of 14 amino acids. Germline V CDR1 and CDR2: GTSNPN, SVGIG (reference sequence). CDR3 bases: TGTGCCTGGAGTGTACAAGCCTCACGGGCACCCCTCCACTTT. Translation gives CAWSVQASRAPLHF. Drawing the rest from reference TRBV30 and TRBJ1-6, the complete variable domain is SQTIHQWPATLVQPVGSPLSLECTVEGTSNPNLYWYRQAAGRGLQLLFYSVGIGQISSEVPQNLSASRPQDRQFILSSKKLLLSDSGFYLCAWSVQASRAPLHFGNGTRLTVT.

This clone turned up a few times. Other DNA sequences in the same sample also yield this CDR3. V is TRBV30 and J is TRBJ1-2; no reliable D call. Germline assignment: CDR1 GTSNPN and CDR2 SVGIG (reference sequence). V was trimmed by 0 bases and J by 7 bases, leaving 6 bases between them. This CDR3 is 11 amino acids long. The CDR3 spells CAWSVGGGYTF. DNA for the CDR3: TGTGCCTGGAGTGTCGGCGGTGGCTACACCTTC.

The CDR3 region is CASSPKGGSGYGYTF. The CDR3 nucleotides read TGTGCCAGCAGCCCCAAAGGGGGATCGGGCTATGGCTACACCTTC. The J gene is TRBJ1-2, the V gene TRBV7-3; perhaps TRBD1 as D (6 bases). The germline V gene has CDR1 SGHTA and CDR2 FQGTGA. The CDR3 covers 15 residues. The ends were cut back, 5 bases at V and 4 bases at J, with 17 bases in the middle.

This rearrangement joins TRBV2 to TRBJ2-5, with D maybe TRBD1 (5 bases). Germline CDR1 is SNHLY and CDR2 is FYNNEI. V was trimmed by 7 bases and J by 5 bases, leaving 11 bases between them. This CDR3 is built from 12 residues. CDR3 in DNA: TGTGCCAGCACAGGGTCTTGGGAGACCCAGTACTTC. This codes for CASTGSWETQYF. Supplemented by reference TRBV2 and TRBJ2-5, the full variable domain reads EPEVTQTPSHQVTQMGQEVILRCVPISNHLYFYWYRQILGQKVEFLVSFYNNEISEKSEIFDDQFSVERPDGSNFTLKIRSTKLEDSAMYFCASTGSWETQYFGPGTRLLVL.

The CDR3 region has the DNA TGTGCCAGCAGCTTAGAGGGGATGGATGGCTACACCTTC. It specifies CASSLEGMDGYTF. This sequence joins TRBV7-9 and TRBJ1-2; weak D call: TRBD1 (5 bases). V lost 1 base and J lost 6, with 9 bases in between. Germline V lookup: CDR1 SEHNR, CDR2 FQNEAQ (reference sequence). The length of the CDR3 is 13 residues. Together with reference TRBV7-9 and TRBJ1-2, the CDR3 gives the full variable domain: DTGVSQNPRHKITKRGQNVTFRCDPISEHNRLYWYRQTLGQGPEFLTYFQNEAQLEKSRLLSDRFSAERPKGSFSTLEIQRTEQGDSAMYLCASSLEGMDGYTFGSGTRLTVV.